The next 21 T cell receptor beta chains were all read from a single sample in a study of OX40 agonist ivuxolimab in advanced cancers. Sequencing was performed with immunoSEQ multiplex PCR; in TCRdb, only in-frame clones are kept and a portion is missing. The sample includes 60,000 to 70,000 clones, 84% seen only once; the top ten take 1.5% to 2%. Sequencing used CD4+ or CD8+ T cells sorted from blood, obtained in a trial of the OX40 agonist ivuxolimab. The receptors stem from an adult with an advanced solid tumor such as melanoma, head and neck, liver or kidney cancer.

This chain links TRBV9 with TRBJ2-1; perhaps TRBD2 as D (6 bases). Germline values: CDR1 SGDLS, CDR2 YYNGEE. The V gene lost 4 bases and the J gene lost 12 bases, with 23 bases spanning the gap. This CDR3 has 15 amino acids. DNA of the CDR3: TGTGCCAGCAGCCCCCGGGGCGGGGACCCGATCGGGCAGTTCTTC. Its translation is CASSPRGGDPIGQFF.

Here the CDR3 reads CASKLGANVLTF. CDR3 nucleotide sequence: TGTGCCAGCAAACTTGGGGCCAACGTCCTGACTTTC. This chain uses TRBV25-1 with TRBJ2-6; D gene unclear. With 7 bases removed from V and 3 bases from J, the gap between germline ends came to 4 bases. Germline assignment: CDR1 MGHDK and CDR2 SYGVNS. The CDR3 runs to 12 residues. The variable domain in full, with the rest retrieved from reference TRBV25-1 and TRBJ2-6, is EADIYQTPRYLVIGTGKKITLECSQTMGHDKMYWYQQDPGMELHLIHYSYGVNSTEKGDLSSESTVSRIRTEHFPLTLESARPSHTSQYLCASKLGANVLTFGAGSRLTVL.

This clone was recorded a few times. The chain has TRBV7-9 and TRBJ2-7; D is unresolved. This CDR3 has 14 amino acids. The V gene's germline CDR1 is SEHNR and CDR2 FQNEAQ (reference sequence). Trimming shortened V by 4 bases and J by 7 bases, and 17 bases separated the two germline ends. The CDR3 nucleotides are TGTGCCAGCAGCTCCCCTGGATCAATGAGGGAGCAGTACTTC. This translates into CASSSPGSMREQYF.

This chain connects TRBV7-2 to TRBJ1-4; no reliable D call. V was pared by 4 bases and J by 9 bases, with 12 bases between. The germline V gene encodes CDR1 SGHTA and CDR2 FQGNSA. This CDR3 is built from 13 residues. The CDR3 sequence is CASSSAGRQKLFF. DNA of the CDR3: TGTGCCAGCAGCTCAGCTGGACGGCAAAAACTGTTTTTT.

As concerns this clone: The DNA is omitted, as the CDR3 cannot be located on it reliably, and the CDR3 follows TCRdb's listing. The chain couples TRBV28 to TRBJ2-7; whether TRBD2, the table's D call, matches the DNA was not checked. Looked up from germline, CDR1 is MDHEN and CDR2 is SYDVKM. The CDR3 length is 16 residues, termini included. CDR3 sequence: CASSSSGSGNSYEQYF.

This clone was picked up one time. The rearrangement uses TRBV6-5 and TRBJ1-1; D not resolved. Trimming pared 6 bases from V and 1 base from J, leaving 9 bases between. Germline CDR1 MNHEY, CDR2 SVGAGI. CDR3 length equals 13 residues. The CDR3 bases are TGTGCCAGCAGACTCTACAGGAACACTGAAGCTTTCTTT. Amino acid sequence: CASRLYRNTEAFF.

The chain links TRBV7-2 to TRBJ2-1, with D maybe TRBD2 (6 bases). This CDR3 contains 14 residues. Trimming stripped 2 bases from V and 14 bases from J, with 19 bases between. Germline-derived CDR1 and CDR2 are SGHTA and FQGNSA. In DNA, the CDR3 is TGTGCCAGCAGCTTATCGAGAGCAGGCGGGGTCGAGTTCTTC. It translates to CASSLSRAGGVEFF. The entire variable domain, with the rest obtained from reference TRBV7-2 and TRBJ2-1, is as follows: GAGVSQSPSNKVTEKGKDVELRCDPISGHTALYWYRQSLGQGLEFLIYFQGNSAPDKSGLPSDRFSAERTGGSVSTLTIQRTQQEDSAVYLCASSLSRAGGVEFFGPGTRLTVL.

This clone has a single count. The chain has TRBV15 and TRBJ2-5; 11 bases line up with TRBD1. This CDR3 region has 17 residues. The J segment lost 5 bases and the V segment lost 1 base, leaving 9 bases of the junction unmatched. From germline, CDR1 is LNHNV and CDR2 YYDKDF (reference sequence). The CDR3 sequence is CATSRGDRGTVGETQYF. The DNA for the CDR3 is TGTGCCACCAGCAGAGGGGACAGGGGGACGGTCGGGGAGACCCAGTACTTC.

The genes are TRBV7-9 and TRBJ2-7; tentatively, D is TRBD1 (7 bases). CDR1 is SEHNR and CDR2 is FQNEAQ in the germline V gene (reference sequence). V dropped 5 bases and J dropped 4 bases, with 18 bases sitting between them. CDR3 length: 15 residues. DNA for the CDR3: TGTGCCAGCAGCACACTGACAGGGAGGTTATACGAGCAGTACTTC. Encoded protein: CASSTLTGRLYEQYF. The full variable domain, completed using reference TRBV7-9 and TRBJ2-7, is DTGVSQNPRHKITKRGQNVTFRCDPISEHNRLYWYRQTLGQGPEFLTYFQNEAQLEKSRLLSDRFSAERPKGSFSTLEIQRTEQGDSAMYLCASSTLTGRLYEQYFGPGTRLTVT.

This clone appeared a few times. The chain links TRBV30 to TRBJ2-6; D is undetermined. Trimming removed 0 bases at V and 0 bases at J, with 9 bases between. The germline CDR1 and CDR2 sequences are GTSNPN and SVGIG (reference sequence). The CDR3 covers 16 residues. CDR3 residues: CAWSVGRRSGANVLTF. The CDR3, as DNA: TGTGCCTGGAGTGTCGGTAGGCGCTCTGGGGCCAACGTCCTGACTTTC.

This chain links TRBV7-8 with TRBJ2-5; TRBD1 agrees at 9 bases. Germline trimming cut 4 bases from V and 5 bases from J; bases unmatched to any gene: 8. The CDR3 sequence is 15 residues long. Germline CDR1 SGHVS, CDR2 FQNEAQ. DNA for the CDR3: TGTGCCAGCAGCTACCCCGGGACAGGGAGGGAGACCCAGTACTTC. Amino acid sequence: CASSYPGTGRETQYF. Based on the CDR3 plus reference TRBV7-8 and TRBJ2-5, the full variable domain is GAGVSQSPRYKVAKRGQDVALRCDPISGHVSLFWYQQALGQGPEFLTYFQNEAQLDKSGLPSDRFFAERPEGSVSTLKIQRTQQEDSAVYLCASSYPGTGRETQYFGPGTRLLVL.

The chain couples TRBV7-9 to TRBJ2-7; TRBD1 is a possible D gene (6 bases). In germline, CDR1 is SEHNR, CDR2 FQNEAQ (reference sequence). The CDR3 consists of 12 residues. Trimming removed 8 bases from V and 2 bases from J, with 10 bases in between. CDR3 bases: TGTGCCAGCCGGACAGAGACCTACGAGCAGTACTTC. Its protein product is CASRTETYEQYF. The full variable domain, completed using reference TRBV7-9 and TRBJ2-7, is DTGVSQNPRHKITKRGQNVTFRCDPISEHNRLYWYRQTLGQGPEFLTYFQNEAQLEKSRLLSDRFSAERPKGSFSTLEIQRTEQGDSAMYLCASRTETYEQYFGPGTRLTVT.

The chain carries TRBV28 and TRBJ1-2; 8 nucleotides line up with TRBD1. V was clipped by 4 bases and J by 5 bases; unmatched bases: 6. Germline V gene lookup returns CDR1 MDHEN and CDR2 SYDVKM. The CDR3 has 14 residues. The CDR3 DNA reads TGTGCCAGCAGTTGGTCAGGGGGCGGGTATGGCTACACCTTC. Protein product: CASSWSGGGYGYTF.

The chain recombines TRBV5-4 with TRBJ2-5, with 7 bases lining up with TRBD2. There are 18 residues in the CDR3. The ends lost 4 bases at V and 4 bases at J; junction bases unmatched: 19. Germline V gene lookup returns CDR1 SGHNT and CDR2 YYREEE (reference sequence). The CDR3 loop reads CASSAGDQRLFIGETQYF. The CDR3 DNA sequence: TGTGCCAGCAGCGCGGGGGACCAGCGGCTCTTTATCGGAGAGACCCAGTACTTC.

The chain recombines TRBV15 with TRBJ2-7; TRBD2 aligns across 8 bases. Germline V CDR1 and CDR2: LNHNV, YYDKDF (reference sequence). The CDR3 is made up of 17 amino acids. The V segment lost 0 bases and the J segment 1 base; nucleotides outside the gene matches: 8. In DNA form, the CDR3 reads TGTGCCACCAGCAGAGATCTGCCGGGAGGGCCGTCCTACGAGCAGTACTTC. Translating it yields CATSRDLPGGPSYEQYF.

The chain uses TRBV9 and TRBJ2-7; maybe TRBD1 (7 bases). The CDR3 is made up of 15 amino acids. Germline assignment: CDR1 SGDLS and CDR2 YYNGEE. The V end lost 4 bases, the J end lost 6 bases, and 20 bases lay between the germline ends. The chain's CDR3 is CASSPTTGTLPEQYF. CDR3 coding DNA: TGTGCCAGCAGCCCGACGACAGGGACTTTACCCGAGCAGTACTTC.

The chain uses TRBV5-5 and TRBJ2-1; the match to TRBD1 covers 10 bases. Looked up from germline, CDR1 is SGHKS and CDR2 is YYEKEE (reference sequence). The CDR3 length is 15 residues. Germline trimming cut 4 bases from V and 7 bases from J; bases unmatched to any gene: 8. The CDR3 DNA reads TGTGCCAGCAGCCCGACAGGGGGCGAGGTTAATGAGCAGTTCTTC. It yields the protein CASSPTGGEVNEQFF.

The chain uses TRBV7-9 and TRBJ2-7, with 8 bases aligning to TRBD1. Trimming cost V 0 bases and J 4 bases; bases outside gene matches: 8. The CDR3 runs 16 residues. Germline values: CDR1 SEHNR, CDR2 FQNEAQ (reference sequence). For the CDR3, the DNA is TGTGCCAGCAGCTTAGCGGTAGTGACAGGGGTATACGAGCAGTACTTC. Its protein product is CASSLAVVTGVYEQYF.

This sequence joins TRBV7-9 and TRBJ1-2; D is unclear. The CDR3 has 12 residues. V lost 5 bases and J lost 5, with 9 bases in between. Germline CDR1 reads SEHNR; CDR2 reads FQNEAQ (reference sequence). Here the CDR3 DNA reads TGTGCCAGCAGCGAACCCAGTTATGGCTACACCTTC. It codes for CASSEPSYGYTF.

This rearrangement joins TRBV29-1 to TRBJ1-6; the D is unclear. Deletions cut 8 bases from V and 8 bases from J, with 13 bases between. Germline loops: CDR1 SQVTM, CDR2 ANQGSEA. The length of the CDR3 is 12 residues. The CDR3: CSFGPPYSPLHF. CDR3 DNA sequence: TGCAGCTTCGGGCCCCCGTATTCACCCCTCCACTTT.

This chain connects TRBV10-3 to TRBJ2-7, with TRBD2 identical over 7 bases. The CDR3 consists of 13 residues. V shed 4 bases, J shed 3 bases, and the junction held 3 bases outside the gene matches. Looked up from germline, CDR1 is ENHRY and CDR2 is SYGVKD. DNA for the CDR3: TGTGCCATCAGTGGCGGGAGAGGCTACGAGCAGTACTTC. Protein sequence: CAISGGRGYEQYF.